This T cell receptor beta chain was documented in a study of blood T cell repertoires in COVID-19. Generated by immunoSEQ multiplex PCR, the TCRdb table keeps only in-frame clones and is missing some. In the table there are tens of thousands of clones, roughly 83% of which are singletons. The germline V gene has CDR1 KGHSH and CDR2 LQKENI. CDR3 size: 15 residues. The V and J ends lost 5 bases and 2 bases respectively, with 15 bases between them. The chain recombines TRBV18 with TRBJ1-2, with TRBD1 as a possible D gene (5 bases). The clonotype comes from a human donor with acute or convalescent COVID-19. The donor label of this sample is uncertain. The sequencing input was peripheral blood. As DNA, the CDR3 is TGTGCCAGCTCAGCAGACAGCTTTATGAACTATGGCTACACCTTC. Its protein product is CASSADSFMNYGYTF.